A single sample is the source of the 24 T cell receptor beta chains below, sequenced in a study of beta chain features in type 1 diabetes. Study-wide results and limits: Across all four CD4+ subsets, people with type 1 diabetes showed modestly shorter TCRB CDR3s.

Antigens for these TCRs are unknown. Of the isolated RNA, all was reverse transcribed, and so the sequenced material was expressed TCRB transcripts. Sequencing used immunoSEQ multiplex PCR; TCRdb keeps in-frame clones, though not all of them. Of fewer than 450,000 clones listed, roughly 13% are singletons. Sequencing was carried out using naive CD4+ T cells from blood. The source is a woman aged 18 to 35 with type 1 diabetes.

The chain links TRBV7-9 to TRBJ2-1, with a possible D match to TRBD2 (6 bases). The germline V gene has CDR1 SEHNR and CDR2 FQNEAQ (reference sequence). Trimming took 5 bases from V and 6 from J, leaving 23 bases between them. The CDR3 is 17 amino acids. CDR3 in DNA: TGTGCCAGCAGCCCCAGTTCACGGGGGTGGGGTACCAATGAGCAGTTCTTC. Translated, it gives CASSPSSRGWGTNEQFF.

The chain is built from TRBV19 and TRBJ1-5; 8 bases line up with TRBD1. Trimming took 3 bases from V and 4 from J; bases not matched to a gene: 5. There are 15 residues in the CDR3. The germline V gene encodes CDR1 LNHDA and CDR2 SQIVND (reference sequence). The CDR3 bases are TGTGCCAGTAGTATTCTCAGACAGGGGAATCAGCCCCAGCATTTT. It specifies CASSILRQGNQPQHF. Based on the CDR3 plus reference TRBV19 and TRBJ1-5, the full variable domain is DGGITQSPKYLFRKEGQNVTLSCEQNLNHDAMYWYRQDPGQGLRLIYYSQIVNDFQKGDIAEGYSVSREKKESFPLTVTSAQKNPTAFYLCASSILRQGNQPQHFGDGTRLSIL.

This clone has only a few counts. The chain combines TRBV9 with TRBJ2-1; 9 bases match TRBD2. CDR3 length: 15 amino acids. V shed 2 bases and J 9 bases; nucleotides not matched to a gene: 9. Looked up from germline, CDR1 is SGDLS and CDR2 is YYNGEE. The CDR3 bases are TGTGCCAGCAGCGTCCAAGGACTAGCGTGGAGTGAGCAGTTCTTC. Translation: CASSVQGLAWSEQFF.

This clone was counted between two and nine times. The chain's CDR3 is CASSRGYYNEQFF. The DNA for the CDR3 is TGTGCCAGCAGTCGGGGGTATTACAATGAGCAGTTCTTC. The chain employs TRBV27 and TRBJ2-1, with a possible D match to TRBD2 (6 bases). The V and J ends lost 5 bases and 4 bases respectively, with 9 bases between them. Looked up from germline, CDR1 is MNHEY and CDR2 is SMNVEV (reference sequence). There are 13 residues in the CDR3.

The chain recombines TRBV18 with TRBJ2-4; 8 bases line up with TRBD2. Per the germline V gene, CDR1 is KGHSH and CDR2 is LQKENI. The CDR3 sequence is 16 residues long. Trimming took 3 bases from V and 2 from J; bases not matched to a gene: 6. As DNA, the CDR3 is TGTGCCAGCTCACCTCCCAGCGGGAGTCCCAAAAACATTCAGTACTTC. It encodes CASSPPSGSPKNIQYF.

This clone turned up a few times. V and J are TRBV18 and TRBJ1-1; TRBD1 matches at 7 bases. The CDR3 is 16 residues long. In germline, CDR1 is KGHSH, CDR2 LQKENI. V lost 6 bases, J lost 0 bases, and 10 bases stayed unmatched. CDR3 in DNA: TGTGCCAGCTCGCAACAACAGGGGACGATGAACACTGAAGCTTTCTTT. This codes for CASSQQQGTMNTEAFF.

The chain employs TRBV18 and TRBJ2-7; the D gene is possibly TRBD2 (5 bases). V lost 3 bases and J lost 4, with 16 bases in between. The CDR3 extends over 15 amino acids. CDR1 is KGHSH and CDR2 is LQKENI in the germline V gene. The CDR3: CASSPSSSGGYEQYV. CDR3 sequence (DNA): TGTGCCAGCTCACCTTCATCTTCGGGCGGGTACGAGCAGTACGTC.

The chain uses TRBV18 and TRBJ2-1; 12 bases agree with TRBD2. The CDR3 length is 14 residues. The junction had 4 bases not matched to a gene; V was cut back by 6 bases and J by 7 bases. CDR1 and CDR2 (germline): KGHSH, LQKENI. The CDR3 nucleotides read TGTGCCAGCTCCCGCGGACTAGCGGGGAATGAGCAGTTCTTC. It encodes CASSRGLAGNEQFF.

The chain uses TRBV29-1 and TRBJ2-5; D possibly corresponds to TRBD1 (5 bases). V lost 8 bases to trimming and J lost 0 bases, with 16 bases between them. Per the germline V gene, CDR1 is SQVTM and CDR2 is ANQGSEA. The CDR3 length is 14 residues. The CDR3: CSFSYRPHQETQYF. CDR3 sequence (DNA): TGCAGCTTCTCCTACAGGCCCCACCAAGAGACCCAGTACTTC.

V gene TRBV7-2 combines with J gene TRBJ2-3; TRBD2 matches at 10 bases. Germline V gives CDR1 SGHTA, CDR2 FQGNSA. There are 15 residues in the CDR3. The J segment lost 5 bases and the V segment lost 5 bases, leaving 7 bases of the junction unmatched. The CDR3 loop is CASSPSGSPGDTQYF. CDR3 bases: TGTGCCAGCAGCCCTAGCGGGAGTCCCGGAGATACGCAGTATTTT.

This clone was seen more than once but under ten times. The genes are TRBV7-9 and TRBJ2-7, with D perhaps matching TRBD2 (6 bases). This CDR3 comprises 13 residues. V was cut by 0 bases and J by 4 bases, with 7 bases left in between. Germline values: CDR1 SEHNR, CDR2 FQNEAQ (reference sequence). CDR3 nucleotide sequence: TGTGCCAGCAGCTTAGCGCGGGAATACGAGCAGTACTTC. Protein product: CASSLAREYEQYF.

The chain is built from TRBV9 and TRBJ2-2; 7 bases fit TRBD1. V shed 2 bases and J 6 bases; nucleotides not matched to a gene: 1. There are 13 residues in the CDR3. Germline assignment: CDR1 SGDLS and CDR2 YYNGEE. The CDR3 loop is CASSVTGAGELFF. In DNA, the CDR3 is TGTGCCAGCAGCGTTACAGGGGCCGGGGAGCTGTTTTTT.

This clone showed up just a few times. The chain joins TRBV28 to TRBJ2-7; TRBD1 matches 9 bases. Unmatched junction bases numbered 6, after V lost 3 bases and J lost 3 bases. Germline loops: CDR1 MDHEN, CDR2 SYDVKM. The CDR3 runs to 15 residues. CDR3: CASSLGGQGIYEQYF. The CDR3 DNA reads as TGTGCCAGCAGTTTGGGGGGACAGGGAATCTACGAGCAGTACTTC.

A few counts support this clone. The chain is built from TRBV27 and TRBJ2-1; 9 bases are shared with TRBD2. The CDR3 extends over 17 amino acids. The germline CDR1 and CDR2 sequences are MNHEY and SMNVEV (reference sequence). The V segment lost 0 bases and the J segment 5 bases; nucleotides outside the gene matches: 8. The CDR3 nucleotides are TGTGCCAGCAGTTTATCGGTGGGGCTAGCGGGAAACAATGAGCAGTTCTTC. It translates to CASSLSVGLAGNNEQFF.

V gene TRBV11-2 combines with J gene TRBJ1-4; D call uncertain. Germline values: CDR1 SGHAT, CDR2 FQNNGV. The ends were cut back, 4 bases at V and 3 bases at J, with 9 bases in the middle. The CDR3 extends over 14 amino acids. The CDR3 nucleotides are TGTGCCAGCAGCTCCGGTCCGTCTAATGAAAAACTGTTTTTT. Translating it yields CASSSGPSNEKLFF.

This chain connects TRBV5-4 to TRBJ1-2; 8 nucleotides align to TRBD1. Germline-derived CDR1 and CDR2 are SGHNT and YYREEE (reference sequence). With 4 bases clipped from V and 4 bases from J, the junction kept 6 bases outside the gene matches. CDR3 length equals 14 residues. This CDR3 is CASSAGGRAYGYTF. In DNA form, the CDR3 reads TGTGCCAGCAGCGCAGGGGGCCGGGCCTATGGCTACACCTTC.

In its sample, this clone was seen a few times. This chain connects TRBV30 to TRBJ2-3; 7 bases are shared with TRBD1. Losses at the gene ends were 2 bases for V and 6 bases for J; bases not matched to a gene: 5. CDR1 and CDR2 from the germline V gene are GTSNPN and SVGIG (reference sequence). This CDR3 has 13 residues. The CDR3 loop is CAWSPGGRDTQYF. The CDR3, as DNA: TGTGCCTGGAGTCCAGGGGGTCGGGATACGCAGTATTTT.

The chain joins TRBV5-6 to TRBJ2-1, with 7 bases that match TRBD2. The CDR3 has 15 amino acids. Germline CDR1 SGHDT, CDR2 YYEEEE. After removal of 0 bases from V and 5 bases from J, the junction contained 5 bases not matched to a gene. Here the CDR3 DNA reads TGTGCCAGCAGCTTGGTTTCTAGCGGCCACAATGAGCAGTTCTTC. Translating it yields CASSLVSSGHNEQFF.

The rearrangement joins TRBV28 to TRBJ2-7; TRBD1 aligns across 9 bases. With 6 bases clipped from V and 4 bases from J, the junction kept 7 bases outside the gene matches. The CDR3 covers 14 residues. Germline loops: CDR1 MDHEN, CDR2 SYDVKM. For the CDR3, the DNA is TGTGCCAGCAGATGGATGACAGGGGGATACGAGCAGTACTTC. Translation: CASRWMTGGYEQYF.

This clone has a handful of counts. The chain recombines TRBV4-3 with TRBJ2-1; D may be TRBD2 (6 bases). V gave up 0 bases and J gave up 4 bases, with 13 bases separating them. There are 16 residues in the CDR3. Per the germline V gene, CDR1 is LGHNA and CDR2 is YSLEER. In DNA form, the CDR3 reads TGCGCCAGCAGCCAAGATGCAGGGACTCTTTACAATGAGCAGTTCTTC. This codes for CASSQDAGTLYNEQFF.

This clone was seen a few times. The chain uses TRBV5-6 and TRBJ2-1; 15 nucleotides agree with TRBD2. Germline trimming cut 3 bases from V and 9 bases from J; bases unmatched to any gene: 16. Germline CDR1 SGHDT, CDR2 YYEEEE. This CDR3 spans 19 amino acids. The CDR3 loop is CASSWRTGTSGRLRGEQFF. The CDR3 nucleotides are TGTGCCAGCAGCTGGCGAACCGGGACTAGCGGGAGGTTAAGAGGTGAGCAGTTCTTC.

The rearrangement links TRBV2 to TRBJ2-1; a possible D gene is TRBD2 (5 bases). Trimming took 4 bases from V and 6 from J, leaving 10 bases between them. Germline CDR1 and CDR2: SNHLY and FYNNEI. This CDR3 region has 13 residues. The CDR3 nucleotides are TGTGCCAGCAGTGTGGAGGCTACCAATGAGCAGTTCTTC. It yields the protein CASSVEATNEQFF.

J is TRBJ2-7 and V is TRBV2; 7 bases line up with TRBD1. This CDR3 has 11 residues. The V and J ends lost 3 bases and 9 bases, in that order; junction bases with no gene match: 2. In germline, CDR1 is SNHLY, CDR2 FYNNEI. The CDR3 DNA sequence: TGTGCCAGCAGTGAGGACAGGCGGCAGTACGTC. As protein: CASSEDRRQYV.

The V and J genes are TRBV7-8 and TRBJ2-5; the D is unclear. Germline V gene lookup returns CDR1 SGHVS and CDR2 FQNEAQ. V was clipped by 1 base and J by 7 bases, with 16 bases between them. The CDR3 extends over 15 amino acids. CDR3 nucleotide sequence: TGTGCCAGCAGCTTAGATCTTTTGCGCCTTGCGACCCAGTACTTC. Amino acid sequence: CASSLDLLRLATQYF.